This T cell receptor beta chain was sequenced during a study of identical twins (dated by TCRdb to 2016 to 2017). At the level of the whole study: TCR alpha and beta repertoires from monozygotic twins, unrelated adults of various ages and cord blood were deep-sequenced to test whether fetal clonotypes persist. Replicate twin experiments were performed at different times using different library preparation protocols to rule out contamination. Summary of the overall study and its limitations: In beta out-of-frame sequences, excess twin sharing was weaker, because having fewer shared sequences lowered the signal-to-noise ratio. Compared with coincidental sharing between unrelated individuals, an excess of low generation-probability sequences was observed among out-of-frame TCR alpha sequences shared between twins. Because the same donors could not be followed over many years, the conclusions depended on cross-sectional statistical analysis. Fewer insertions were carried by abundant cord blood beta clonotypes; a weaker similar trend was observed in young adult naive repertoires, while no such trend was observed in memory repertoires. Recombination models systematically underestimated out-of-frame TCR alpha sharing in monozygotic twins but agreed with sharing between unrelated individuals. Invariant T cells such as MAIT and iNKT could partly confound zero-insertion analyses, although diverse VJ usage argued against such confounding for most clonotypes.

The method behind the library was 5' RACE. Sequencing relied on an Illumina HiSeq 2000. A universal primer binding site was introduced by template switching, and a unique molecular identifier was present in the final cDNA, enabling accurate counting of TCR cDNA molecules. Specific primers in the conserved constant-segment region were used to synthesize first-strand cDNA for the TCR alpha and beta chains. To control for contamination, every cDNA library was double barcoded, receiving both a SMART-Mk sample barcode and Illumina barcodes. TruSeq adapter sequences along with Illumina sample barcodes were introduced in two successive PCR steps. TCR alpha and beta cDNA libraries were sequenced on the Illumina HiSeq platform with custom primers. The published analysis was carried out like this. MiGEC was used to process raw reads and extract unique molecular identifiers, and MiXCR was used to find CDR3 positions. Recombination models were inferred per individual with the repgenHMM and IGoR tools using an EM algorithm. Shared clonotype analysis was performed with the tcR package in R, normalizing sharing by the product of cloneset sizes. Out-of-frame nonproductive sequences were analyzed to study raw recombination free of thymic and clonal selection effects. TCRdb cleaned the public reads at Q25 with fastp, built clones with MiXCR and kept in-frame beta chains. When rows share a CDR3 protein, they turn into one entry using the most common DNA and genes. Clone size and V and J calls follow TCRdb, not the original study. The sample yields 570,000 or so distinct CDR3 sequences; around 9.6% were counted once. Clones ranked in the top ten supply roughly 3.2% of the sample.

With respect to this clonotype: This clone's antigen is unknown. No much larger clone is present one base from it, and per-base qualities are unavailable.

Every donor was a healthy Caucasian. Three pairs of female monozygotic twins, all aged roughly 18 to 29 years, were included in the twin cohort. RNA for TCR libraries was isolated from peripheral blood mononuclear cells. The CDR3 holds 15 amino acids from the cysteine to the phenylalanine. The only DNA kept is the CDR3, 45 bases in frame from the first base. In the germline V gene (reference sequence), CDR1 corresponds to LGHDT and CDR2 to YNNKEL. V and J lose 3 bases and 0 bases, and a span of 11 bases separates them. Another study also made use of these data, one on yellow fever vaccine responses in identical twins. From that second study: According to the authors, in identical twins the way T cells responded to vaccination appeared partly convergent and partly personalized. The study precisely tracked vaccine-responding T cell clones in identical twins.

The sequence derives from a woman aged 18-35 years in good health. The receptor chain draws on TRBV3-1 and TRBJ1-1, with the D segment identity uncertain. The sample comprised PBMCs. The DNA reads TGTGCCAGCAGCCATGGCAGCAACATGAACACTGAAGCTTTCTTT. Translation gives CASSHGSNMNTEAFF.